This TCR beta chain was profiled in a study of T-cell memory formation after mild COVID-19. Study information: The two donors had largely donor-specific TCR clusters. Findings and limits, study-wide: Specificity for SARS-CoV-2 was not confirmed among the second-wave clones peaking on day 37. CD4+ contracting clones were found mainly in CM and EM, and CD8+ ones in EMRA.

There are many counts of this clonotype. The antigen is unknown. MiXCR, applied by TCRdb to the 5' RACE reads, yields one record per CDR3 protein. The sample records roughly 280,000 distinct CDR3 sequences, 8% to 9% being singletons. Trimming removed 0 bases at V and 2 bases at J, with 13 bases between. The CDR3 is 16 amino acids. Germline CDR1 reads LGHNA; CDR2 reads YSLEER. The sequence was obtained from a man in his late teens or twenties who had mild COVID-19 (a few samples of this study predate the infection). Cell type and time point are not known. Specimen: PBMCs or a T cell subset sorted from them (not recorded which). The chain employs TRBV4-3 and TRBJ2-5; TRBD2 is a possible D gene (7 bases). The CDR3 loop is CASSQEYRGAQETQYF. CDR3 DNA: TGCGCCAGCAGCCAAGAATACCGGGGGGCACAAGAGACCCAGTACTTC.